The entry below gives a single T cell receptor (beta chain) sequence along with its context. After removal of 1 base from V and 2 bases from J, the junction contained 10 bases not matched to a gene. The CDR3 loop spans 19 amino acids. Germline V gives CDR1 MGHDK, CDR2 SYGVNS. The data were obtained in a study of immune characterization of retroperitoneal liposarcoma. One entry per CDR3 protein, called by TCRdb with MiXCR from the PCR reads. Of under 20,000 distinct CDR3 sequences listed, 37% are singletons. This chain connects TRBV25-1 to TRBJ2-3; 12 nucleotides agree with TRBD2. The receptor's source is a male donor with retroperitoneal liposarcoma. The sequenced sample was blood. DNA for the CDR3: TGTGCCAGCAGTGAATTTCCCCTCCTAGCGGGGGGGACCACAGATACGCAGTATTTT. This gives the protein CASSEFPLLAGGTTDTQYF.